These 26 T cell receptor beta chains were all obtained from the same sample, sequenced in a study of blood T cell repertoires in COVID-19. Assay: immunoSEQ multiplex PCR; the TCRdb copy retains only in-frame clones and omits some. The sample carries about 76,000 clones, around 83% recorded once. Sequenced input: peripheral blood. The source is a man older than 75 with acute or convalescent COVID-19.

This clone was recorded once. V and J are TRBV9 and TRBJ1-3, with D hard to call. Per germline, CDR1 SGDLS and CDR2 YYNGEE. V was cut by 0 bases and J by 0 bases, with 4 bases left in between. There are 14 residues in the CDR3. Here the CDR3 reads CASSVASSGNTIYF. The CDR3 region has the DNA TGTGCCAGCAGCGTAGCCAGCTCTGGAAACACCATATATTTT.

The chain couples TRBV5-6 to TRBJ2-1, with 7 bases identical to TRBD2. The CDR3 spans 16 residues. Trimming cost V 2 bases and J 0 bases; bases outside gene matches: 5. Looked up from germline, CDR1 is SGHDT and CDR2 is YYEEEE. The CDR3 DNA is TGTGCCAGCAGCTTACGTGGGAGGGGCTCCTACAATGAGCAGTTCTTC. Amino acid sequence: CASSLRGRGSYNEQFF.

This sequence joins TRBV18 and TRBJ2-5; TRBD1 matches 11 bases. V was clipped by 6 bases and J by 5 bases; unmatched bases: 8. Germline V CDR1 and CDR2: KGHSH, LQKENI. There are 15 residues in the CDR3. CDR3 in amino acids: CASSSGQGVLETQYF. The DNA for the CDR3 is TGTGCCAGCTCGTCGGGACAGGGGGTCTTGGAGACCCAGTACTTC.

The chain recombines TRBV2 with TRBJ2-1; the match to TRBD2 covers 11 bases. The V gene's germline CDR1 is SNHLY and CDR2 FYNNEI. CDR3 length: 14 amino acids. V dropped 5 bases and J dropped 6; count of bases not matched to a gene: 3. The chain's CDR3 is CASSPGTSGNEQFF. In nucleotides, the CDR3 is TGTGCCAGCAGTCCCGGGACTAGCGGCAATGAGCAGTTCTTC. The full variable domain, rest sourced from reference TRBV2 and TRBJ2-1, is EPEVTQTPSHQVTQMGQEVILRCVPISNHLYFYWYRQILGQKVEFLVSFYNNEISEKSEIFDDQFSVERPDGSNFTLKIRSTKLEDSAMYFCASSPGTSGNEQFFGPGTRLTVL.

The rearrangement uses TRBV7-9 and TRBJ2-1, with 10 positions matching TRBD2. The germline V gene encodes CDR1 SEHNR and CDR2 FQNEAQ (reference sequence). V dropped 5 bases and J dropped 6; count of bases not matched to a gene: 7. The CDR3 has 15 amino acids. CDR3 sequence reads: CASSRFSGGTNEQFF. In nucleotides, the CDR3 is TGTGCCAGCAGCCGGTTTAGCGGGGGGACCAATGAGCAGTTCTTC.

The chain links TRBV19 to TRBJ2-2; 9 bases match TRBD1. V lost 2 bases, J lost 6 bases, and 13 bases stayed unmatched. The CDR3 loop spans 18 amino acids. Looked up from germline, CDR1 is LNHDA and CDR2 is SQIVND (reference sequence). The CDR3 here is CASSIRNFGTGWAGELFF. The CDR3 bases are TGTGCCAGTAGTATAAGAAATTTCGGGACAGGGTGGGCCGGGGAGCTGTTTTTT.

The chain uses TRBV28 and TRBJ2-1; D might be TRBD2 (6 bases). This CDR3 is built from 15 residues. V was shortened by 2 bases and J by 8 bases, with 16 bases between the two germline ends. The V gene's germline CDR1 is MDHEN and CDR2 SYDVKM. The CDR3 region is CASSLRAGTWDEQFF. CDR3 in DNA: TGTGCCAGCAGTTTAAGGGCCGGGACTTGGGATGAGCAGTTCTTC.

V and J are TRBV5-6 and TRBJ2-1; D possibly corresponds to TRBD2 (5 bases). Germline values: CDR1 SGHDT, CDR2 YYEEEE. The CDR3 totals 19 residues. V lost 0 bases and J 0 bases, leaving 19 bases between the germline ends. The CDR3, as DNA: TGTGCCAGCAGCTTGGTGCCATTCGGGAATACATACTCCTACAATGAGCAGTTCTTC. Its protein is CASSLVPFGNTYSYNEQFF. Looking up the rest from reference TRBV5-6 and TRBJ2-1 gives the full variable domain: DAGVTQSPTHLIKTRGQQVTLRCSPKSGHDTVSWYQQALGQGPQFIFQYYEEEERQRGNFPDRFSGHQFPNYSSELNVNALLLGDSALYLCASSLVPFGNTYSYNEQFFGPGTRLTVL.

The chain's CDR3 is CASSESGGSTEAFF. For the CDR3, the DNA is TGCGCCAGCAGTGAGTCGGGGGGATCCACTGAAGCTTTCTTT. The chain has TRBV10-1 and TRBJ1-1; D is possibly TRBD1 (5 bases). The CDR3 totals 14 residues. V lost 0 bases and J lost 4, with 9 bases in between. CDR1 and CDR2 (germline): WNHNN, SYGVQD (reference sequence).

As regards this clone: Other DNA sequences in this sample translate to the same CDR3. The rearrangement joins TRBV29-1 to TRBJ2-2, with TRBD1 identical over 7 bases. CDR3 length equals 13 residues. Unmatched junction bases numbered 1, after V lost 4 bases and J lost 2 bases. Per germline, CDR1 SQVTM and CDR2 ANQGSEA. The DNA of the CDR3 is TGCAGCGTTGGGACAGGAAACACCGGGGAGCTGTTTTTT. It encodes CSVGTGNTGELFF.

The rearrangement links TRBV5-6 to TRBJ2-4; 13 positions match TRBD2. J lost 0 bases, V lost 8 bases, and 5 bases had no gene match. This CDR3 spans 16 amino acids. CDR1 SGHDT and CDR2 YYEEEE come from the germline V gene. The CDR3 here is CASGTSGMLAKNIQYF. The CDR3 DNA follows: TGTGCCAGTGGGACTAGCGGGATGCTAGCCAAAAACATTCAGTACTTC.

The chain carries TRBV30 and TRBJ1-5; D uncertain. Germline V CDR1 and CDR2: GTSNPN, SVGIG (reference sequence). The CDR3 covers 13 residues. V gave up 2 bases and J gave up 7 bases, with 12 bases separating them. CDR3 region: CAWSRHTEQPQHF. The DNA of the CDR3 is TGTGCCTGGAGTAGACATACGGAACAGCCCCAGCATTTT.

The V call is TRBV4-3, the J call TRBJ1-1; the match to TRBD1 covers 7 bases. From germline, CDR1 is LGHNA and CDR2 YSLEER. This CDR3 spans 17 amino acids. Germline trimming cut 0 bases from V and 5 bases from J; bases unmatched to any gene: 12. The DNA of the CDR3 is TGCGCCAGCAGCCAAGAGGGCCCCGGGACAGCAAGGACTGAAGCTTTCTTT. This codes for CASSQEGPGTARTEAFF.

The chain's CDR3 is CASSSQGYEQYF. Written as DNA, the CDR3 is TGTGCCAGTAGTTCACAGGGCTACGAGCAGTACTTC. The V and J genes are TRBV19 and TRBJ2-7, with D possibly TRBD1 on 6 matching bases. Looked up from germline, CDR1 is LNHDA and CDR2 is SQIVND (reference sequence). V shed 5 bases and J shed 3 bases, with 8 bases lying between them. This CDR3 is 12 amino acids long.

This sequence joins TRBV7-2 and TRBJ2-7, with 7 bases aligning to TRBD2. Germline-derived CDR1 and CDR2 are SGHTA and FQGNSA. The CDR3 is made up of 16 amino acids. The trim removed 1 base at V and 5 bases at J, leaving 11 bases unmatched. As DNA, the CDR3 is TGTGCCAGCAGCTTAGAAGCGGGGCGACTAGTCCACGAGCAGTACTTC. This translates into CASSLEAGRLVHEQYF.

CDR3 region: CASSVGASGTQETQYF. The CDR3 region has the DNA TGTGCCAGCAGCGTAGGGGCTAGCGGGACGCAAGAGACCCAGTACTTC. The chain links TRBV9 to TRBJ2-5; 9 positions agree with TRBD2. The germline V gene has CDR1 SGDLS and CDR2 YYNGEE. The CDR3 covers 16 residues. V shed 0 bases and J 2 bases; nucleotides not matched to a gene: 5.

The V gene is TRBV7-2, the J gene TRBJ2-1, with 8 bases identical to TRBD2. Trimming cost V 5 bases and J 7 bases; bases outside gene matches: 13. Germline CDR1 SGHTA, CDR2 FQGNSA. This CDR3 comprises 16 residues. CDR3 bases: TGTGCCAGCAGCCCGCCTCGGGCTAGCGGGTTTAATGAGCAGTTCTTC. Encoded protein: CASSPPRASGFNEQFF.

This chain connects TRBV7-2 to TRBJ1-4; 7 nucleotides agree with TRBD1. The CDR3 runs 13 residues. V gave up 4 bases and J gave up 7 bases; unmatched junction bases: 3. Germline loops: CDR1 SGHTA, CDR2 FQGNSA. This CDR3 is CASSSGGSEKLFF. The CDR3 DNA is TGTGCCAGCAGCTCAGGGGGTAGTGAAAAACTGTTTTTT.

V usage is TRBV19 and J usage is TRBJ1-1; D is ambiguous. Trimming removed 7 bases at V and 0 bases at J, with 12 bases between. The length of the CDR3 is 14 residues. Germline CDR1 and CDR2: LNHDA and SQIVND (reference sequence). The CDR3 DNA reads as TGTGCCAGTACCTTACAGATAATGAACACTGAAGCTTTCTTT. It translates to CASTLQIMNTEAFF.

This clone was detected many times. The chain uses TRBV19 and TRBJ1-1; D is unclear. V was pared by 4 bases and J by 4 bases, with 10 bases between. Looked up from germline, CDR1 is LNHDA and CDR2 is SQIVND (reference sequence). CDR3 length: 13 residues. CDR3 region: CASSKRGITEAFF. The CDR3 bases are TGTGCCAGTAGTAAACGGGGAATCACTGAAGCTTTCTTT.

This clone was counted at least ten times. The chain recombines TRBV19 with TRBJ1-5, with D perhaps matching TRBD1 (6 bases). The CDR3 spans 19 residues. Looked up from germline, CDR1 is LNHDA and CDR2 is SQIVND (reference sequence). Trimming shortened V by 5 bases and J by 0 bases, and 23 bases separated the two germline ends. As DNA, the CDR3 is TGTGCCAGTAGTCCCCGGTACGGGGACATCACATATAGCAATCAGCCCCAGCATTTT. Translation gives CASSPRYGDITYSNQPQHF.

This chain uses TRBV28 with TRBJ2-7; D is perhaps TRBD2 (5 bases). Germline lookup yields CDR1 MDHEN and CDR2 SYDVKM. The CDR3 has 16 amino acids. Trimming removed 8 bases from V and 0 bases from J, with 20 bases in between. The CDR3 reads CASWPFGKGSSYEQYF. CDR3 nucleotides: TGTGCCAGCTGGCCGTTCGGGAAGGGTAGCTCCTACGAGCAGTACTTC.

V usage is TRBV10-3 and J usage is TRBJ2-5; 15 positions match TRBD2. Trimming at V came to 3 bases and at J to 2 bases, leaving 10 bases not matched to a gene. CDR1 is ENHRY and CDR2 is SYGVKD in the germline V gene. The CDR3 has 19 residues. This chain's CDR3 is CAISENSGTSGGHQETQYF. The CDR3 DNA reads TGTGCCATCAGTGAAAACTCCGGGACTAGCGGGGGGCATCAAGAGACCCAGTACTTC.

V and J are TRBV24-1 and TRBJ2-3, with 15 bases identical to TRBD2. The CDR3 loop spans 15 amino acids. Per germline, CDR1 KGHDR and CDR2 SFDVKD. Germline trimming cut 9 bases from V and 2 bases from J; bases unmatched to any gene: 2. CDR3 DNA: TGTGCCACCGGGACTAGCGGGGGGAACACAGATACGCAGTATTTT. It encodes CATGTSGGNTDTQYF.

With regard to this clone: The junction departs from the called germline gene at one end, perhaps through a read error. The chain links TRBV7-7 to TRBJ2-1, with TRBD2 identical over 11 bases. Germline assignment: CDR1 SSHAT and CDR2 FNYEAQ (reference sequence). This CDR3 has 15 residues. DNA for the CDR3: TGTGCTAGCAGCGTTAGCGGGGGGGCCGATAATGAGCAGTTCTTC. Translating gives CASSVSGGADNEQFF.

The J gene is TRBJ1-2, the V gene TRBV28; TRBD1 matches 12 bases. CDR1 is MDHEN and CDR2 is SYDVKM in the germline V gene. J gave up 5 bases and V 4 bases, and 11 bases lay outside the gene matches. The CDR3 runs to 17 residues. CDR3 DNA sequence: TGTGCCAGCAGTTATTCCGGGACAGGGGGCGAGAAGTATGGCTACACCTTC. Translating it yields CASSYSGTGGEKYGYTF.